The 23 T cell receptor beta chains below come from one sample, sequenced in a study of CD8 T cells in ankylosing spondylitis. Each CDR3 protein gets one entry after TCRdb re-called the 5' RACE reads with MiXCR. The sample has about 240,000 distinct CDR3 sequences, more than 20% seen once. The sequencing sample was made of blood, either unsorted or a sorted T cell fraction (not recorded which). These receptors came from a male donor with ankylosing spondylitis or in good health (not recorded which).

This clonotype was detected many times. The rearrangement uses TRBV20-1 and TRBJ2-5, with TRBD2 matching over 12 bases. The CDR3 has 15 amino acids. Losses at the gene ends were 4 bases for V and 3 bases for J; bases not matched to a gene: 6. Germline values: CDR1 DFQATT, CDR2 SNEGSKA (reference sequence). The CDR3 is CSANRRLAGEETQYF. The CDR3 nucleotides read TGCAGTGCTAACAGAAGACTAGCGGGGGAAGAGACCCAGTACTTC.

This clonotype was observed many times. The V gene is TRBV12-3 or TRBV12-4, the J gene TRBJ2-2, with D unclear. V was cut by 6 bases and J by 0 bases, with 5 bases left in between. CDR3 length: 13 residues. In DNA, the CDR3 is TGTGCCAGCAGATGGGCGAACACCGGGGAGCTGTTTTTT. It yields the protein CASRWANTGELFF.

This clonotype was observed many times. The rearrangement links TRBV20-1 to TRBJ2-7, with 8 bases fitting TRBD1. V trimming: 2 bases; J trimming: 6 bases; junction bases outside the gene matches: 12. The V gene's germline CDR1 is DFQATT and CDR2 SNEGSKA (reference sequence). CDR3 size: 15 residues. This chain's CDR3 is CSARLRQGSSLEQYF. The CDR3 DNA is TGCAGTGCTAGACTCAGACAGGGGAGCTCCCTCGAGCAGTACTTC.

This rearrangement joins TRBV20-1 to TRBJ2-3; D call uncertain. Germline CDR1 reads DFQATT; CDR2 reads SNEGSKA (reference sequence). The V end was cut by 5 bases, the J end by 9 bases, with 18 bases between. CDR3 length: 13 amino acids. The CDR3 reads CSASGLAVTTQYF. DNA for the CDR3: TGCAGTGCTTCCGGCCTCGCGGTCACCACGCAGTATTTT.

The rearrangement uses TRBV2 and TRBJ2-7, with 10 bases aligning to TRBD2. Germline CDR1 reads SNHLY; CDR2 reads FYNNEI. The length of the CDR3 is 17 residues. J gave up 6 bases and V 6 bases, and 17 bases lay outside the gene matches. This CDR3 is CASRALAGALDRLEQYF. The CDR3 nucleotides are TGTGCCAGCAGGGCCCTAGCGGGGGCCTTAGATCGCCTCGAGCAGTACTTC.

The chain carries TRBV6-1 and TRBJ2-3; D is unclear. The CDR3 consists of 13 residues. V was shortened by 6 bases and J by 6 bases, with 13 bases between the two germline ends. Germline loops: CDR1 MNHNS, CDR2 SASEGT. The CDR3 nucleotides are TGTGCCAGCAGGCCCTTCGGTGGGGATACGCAGTATTTT. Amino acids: CASRPFGGDTQYF.

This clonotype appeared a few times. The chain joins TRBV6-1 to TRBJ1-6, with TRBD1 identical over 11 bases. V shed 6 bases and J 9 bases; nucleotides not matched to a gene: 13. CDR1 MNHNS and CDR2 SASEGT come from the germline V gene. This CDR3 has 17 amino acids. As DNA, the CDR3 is TGTGCCAGCAGCCGCAACCCGCAAGGGACAGGGGGTTCACCCCTCCACTTT. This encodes CASSRNPQGTGGSPLHF.

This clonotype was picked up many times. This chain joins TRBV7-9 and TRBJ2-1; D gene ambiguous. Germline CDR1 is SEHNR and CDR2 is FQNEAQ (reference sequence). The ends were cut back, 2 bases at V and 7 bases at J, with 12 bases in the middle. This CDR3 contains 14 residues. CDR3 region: CASSLYARVNEQFF. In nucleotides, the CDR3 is TGTGCCAGCAGCTTATATGCTCGTGTGAATGAGCAGTTCTTC.

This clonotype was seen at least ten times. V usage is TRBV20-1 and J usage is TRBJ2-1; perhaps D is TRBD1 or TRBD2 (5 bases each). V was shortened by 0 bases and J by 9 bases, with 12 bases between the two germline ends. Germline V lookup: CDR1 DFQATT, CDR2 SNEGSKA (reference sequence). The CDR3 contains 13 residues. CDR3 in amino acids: CSARDGGLLEQFF. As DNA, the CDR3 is TGCAGTGCTAGAGATGGGGGTCTTCTTGAGCAGTTCTTC.

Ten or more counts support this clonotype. CDR3 region: CASSEVGRTNEKLFF. The CDR3 nucleotides read TGCGCCAGCAGTGAAGTGGGCAGGACTAATGAAAAACTGTTTTTT. This sequence joins TRBV10-2 and TRBJ1-4, with D uncertain. There are 15 residues in the CDR3. V was shortened by 3 bases and J by 2 bases, with 10 bases between the two germline ends. Germline CDR1 reads WSHSY; CDR2 reads SAAADI.

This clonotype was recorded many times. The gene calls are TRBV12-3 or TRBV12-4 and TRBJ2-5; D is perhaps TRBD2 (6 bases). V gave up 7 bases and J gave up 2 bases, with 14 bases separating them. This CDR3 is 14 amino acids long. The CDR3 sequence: CASTTGGRQETQYF. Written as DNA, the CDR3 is TGTGCCAGCACCACAGGAGGGCGGCAAGAGACCCAGTACTTC.

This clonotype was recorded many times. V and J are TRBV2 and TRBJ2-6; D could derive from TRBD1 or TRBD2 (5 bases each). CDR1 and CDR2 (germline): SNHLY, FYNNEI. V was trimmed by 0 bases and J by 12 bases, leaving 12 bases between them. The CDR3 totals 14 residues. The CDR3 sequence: CASSEALVGTVLTF. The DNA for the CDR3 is TGTGCCAGCAGTGAAGCGCTGGTGGGGACCGTCCTGACTTTC.

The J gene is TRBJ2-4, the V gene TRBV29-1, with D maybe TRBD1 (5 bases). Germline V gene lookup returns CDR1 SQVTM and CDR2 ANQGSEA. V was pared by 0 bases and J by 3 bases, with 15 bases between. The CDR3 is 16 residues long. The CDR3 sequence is CSVEEGPVYGKNIQYF. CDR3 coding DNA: TGCAGCGTTGAAGAGGGGCCAGTCTATGGCAAAAACATTCAGTACTTC.

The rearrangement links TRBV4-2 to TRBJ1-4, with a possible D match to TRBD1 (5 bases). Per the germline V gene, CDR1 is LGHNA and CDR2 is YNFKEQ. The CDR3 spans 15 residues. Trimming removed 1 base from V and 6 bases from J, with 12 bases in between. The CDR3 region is CASSQVLQDYEKLFF. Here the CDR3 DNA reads TGTGCCAGCAGCCAAGTTCTACAGGATTATGAAAAACTGTTTTTT.

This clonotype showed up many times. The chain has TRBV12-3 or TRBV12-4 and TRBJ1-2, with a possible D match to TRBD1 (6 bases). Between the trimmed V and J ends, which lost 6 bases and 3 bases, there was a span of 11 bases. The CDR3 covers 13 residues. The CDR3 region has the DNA TGTGCCAGCAGGTCACAGGGAGACTATGGCTACACCTTC. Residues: CASRSQGDYGYTF.

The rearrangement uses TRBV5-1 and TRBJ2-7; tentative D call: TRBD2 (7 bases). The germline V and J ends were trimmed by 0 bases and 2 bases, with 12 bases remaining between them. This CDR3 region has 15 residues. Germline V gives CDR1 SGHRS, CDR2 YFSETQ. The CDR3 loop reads CASSLVAGAAYEQYF. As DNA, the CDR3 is TGCGCCAGCAGCTTGGTTGCGGGGGCGGCCTACGAGCAGTACTTC.

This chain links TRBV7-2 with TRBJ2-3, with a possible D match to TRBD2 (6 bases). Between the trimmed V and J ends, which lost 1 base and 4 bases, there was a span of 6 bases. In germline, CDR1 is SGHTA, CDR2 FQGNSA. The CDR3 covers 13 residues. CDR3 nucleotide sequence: TGTGCCAGCAGCTTAGGGGAGGCAGATACGCAGTATTTT. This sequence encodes CASSLGEADTQYF.

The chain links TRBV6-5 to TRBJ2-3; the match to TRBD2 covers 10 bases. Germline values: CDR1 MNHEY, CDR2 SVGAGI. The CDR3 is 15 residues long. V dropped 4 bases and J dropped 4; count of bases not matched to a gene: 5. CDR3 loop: CASSLAGGRSDTQYF. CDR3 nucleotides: TGTGCCAGCAGTTTAGCGGGGGGTCGATCAGATACGCAGTATTTT.

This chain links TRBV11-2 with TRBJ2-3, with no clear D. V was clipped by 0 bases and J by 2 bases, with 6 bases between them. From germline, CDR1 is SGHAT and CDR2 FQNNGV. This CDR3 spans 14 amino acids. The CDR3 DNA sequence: TGTGCCAGCAGCTTAGATCTACTCACAGATACGCAGTATTTT. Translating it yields CASSLDLLTDTQYF. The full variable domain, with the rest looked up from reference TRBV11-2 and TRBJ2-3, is EAGVAQSPRYKIIEKRQSVAFWCNPISGHATLYWYQQILGQGPKLLIQFQNNGVVDDSQLPKDRFSAERLKGVDSTLKIQPAKLEDSAVYLCASSLDLLTDTQYFGPGTRLTVL.

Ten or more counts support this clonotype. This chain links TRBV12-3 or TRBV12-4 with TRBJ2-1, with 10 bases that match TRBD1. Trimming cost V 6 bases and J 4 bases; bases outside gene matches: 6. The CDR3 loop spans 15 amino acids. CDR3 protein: CASSPGQGGYNEQFF. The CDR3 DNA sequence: TGTGCCAGCAGCCCCGGACAGGGGGGGTACAATGAGCAGTTCTTC.

In DNA, the CDR3 is TGTGCCAGCAGCCTAGGGGTCCTCTATGAGCAGTTCTTC. This sequence encodes CASSLGVLYEQFF. The rearrangement joins TRBV5-6 to TRBJ2-1; perhaps TRBD1 as D (5 bases). Trimming removed 4 bases at V and 8 bases at J, with 13 bases between. This CDR3 region has 13 residues. The V gene's germline CDR1 is SGHDT and CDR2 YYEEEE. The full variable domain, completed using reference TRBV5-6 and TRBJ2-1, is DAGVTQSPTHLIKTRGQQVTLRCSPKSGHDTVSWYQQALGQGPQFIFQYYEEEERQRGNFPDRFSGHQFPNYSSELNVNALLLGDSALYLCASSLGVLYEQFFGPGTRLTVL.

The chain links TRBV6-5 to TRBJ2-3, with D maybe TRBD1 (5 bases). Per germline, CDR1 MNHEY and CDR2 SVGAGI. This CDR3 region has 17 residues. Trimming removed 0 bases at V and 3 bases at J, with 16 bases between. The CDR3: CASSYSARPGITDTQYF. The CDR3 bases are TGTGCCAGCAGTTACTCGGCTCGGCCAGGGATTACAGATACGCAGTATTTT.

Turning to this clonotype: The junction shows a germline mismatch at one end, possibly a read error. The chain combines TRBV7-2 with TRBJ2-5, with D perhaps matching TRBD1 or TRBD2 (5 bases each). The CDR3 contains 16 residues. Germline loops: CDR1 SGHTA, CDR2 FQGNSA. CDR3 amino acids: CASSLSGMAGQGTQYF. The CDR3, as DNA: TGTGCCAGCAGCTTATCGGGGATGGCAGGGCAAGGGACCCAGTACTTC. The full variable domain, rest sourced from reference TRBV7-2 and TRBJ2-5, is GAGVSQSPSNKVTEKGKDVELRCDPISGHTALYWYRQSLGQGLEFLIYFQGNSAPDKSGLPSDRFSAERTGGSVSTLTIQRTQQEDSAVYLCASSLSGMAGQGTQYFGPGTRLLVL.